This TCR beta chain was identified during a study of shared T cell receptors in the human thymus. This clone was observed a handful of times. The table came from immunoSEQ multiplex PCR; TCRdb's copy has only in-frame clones and leaves some out. The table records 700,000 to 750,000 clones, 70% to 90% of them present only once. The CDR3 contains 20 residues. In germline, CDR1 is MDHEN, CDR2 SYDVKM. The J segment lost 1 base and the V segment lost 4 bases, leaving 14 bases of the junction unmatched. The sample also formed part of further work on human thymus T cells. As that report states: Surgeons resected thymus tissue during corrective heart surgery. What appeared biased in thymic and blood repertoires was the usage of V and J genes.

The specimen was thymocytes. V usage is TRBV28 and J usage is TRBJ2-2; 11 positions match TRBD2. The source of this sequence is a girl in the first two years of life with a congenital heart defect. The CDR3 sequence: CASSSPPLAGGLQNTGELFF. In nucleotides, the CDR3 is TGTGCCAGCAGTTCCCCCCCGCTAGCGGGGGGACTTCAGAACACCGGGGAGCTGTTTTTT.